The rows below give T cell receptor beta chains drawn from one sample of a study of cytomegalovirus exposure and HLA in healthy donors. TCRdb's table, derived via immunoSEQ multiplex PCR, lists solely in-frame clones and lacks some. The sample records about 200,000 clones, roughly 86% being singletons. Sequencing used PBMCs. The receptors were sampled from a man aged 35 to 55 in good health and CMV-seropositive. Both conserved end residues are part of each CDR3. D genes are given only for firm matches. The size field is filled for only some rows; it gives once, few, many or a size class.

>TRBD1|14|TRBJ2-7|TRBV4-1|-
CASSRPGGDGEQYF
TGCGCCAGCAGTCGGCCAGGGGGCGATGGTGAGCAGTACTTC
>TRBD2|16|TRBJ2-1|TRBV11-2|-
CASSQTSGRYYNEQFF
TGTGCCAGCAGTCAGACTAGCGGGAGGTATTACAATGAGCAGTTCTTC
>-|13|TRBJ2-5|TRBV6-1|-
CASSAGLAETQYF
TGTGCCAGCAGTGCTGGCCTAGCAGAGACCCAGTACTTC
>TRBD1|14|TRBJ1-2|TRBV7-8|once
CASSLQGADYGYTF
TGTGCCAGCAGCTTACAGGGGGCTGACTATGGCTACACCTTC
>-|15|TRBJ2-2|TRBV5-1|once
CASRRSRGSDGELFF
TGCGCCAGCAGACGCTCCAGGGGCTCAGACGGGGAGCTGTTTTTT
>TRBD2|19|TRBJ2-1|TRBV4-3|-
CASSQVAAALAGGGFEQFF
TGCGCCAGCAGCCAAGTCGCGGCCGCACTAGCGGGAGGTGGCTTTGAGCAGTTCTTC
>TRBD2|14|TRBJ2-7|TRBV7-9|-
CASSGLAGSGEQYF
TGTGCCAGCAGCGGACTAGCGGGAAGTGGCGAGCAGTACTTC
>-|13|TRBJ1-1|TRBV2|-
CASSETRTDEAFF
TGTGCCAGCAGTGAAACAAGGACAGATGAAGCTTTCTTT
>-|15|TRBJ1-5|TRBV19|-
CASSPPAAGRQPQHF
TGTGCCAGTAGTCCGCCCGCGGCCGGGAGGCAGCCCCAGCATTTT
>TRBD2|17|TRBJ2-5|TRBV15|-
CATSRGIRLAGGETQYF
TGTGCCACCAGCAGAGGGATCCGACTAGCGGGTGGGGAGACCCAGTACTTC
>-|11|TRBJ2-7|TRBV28|-
CASSVSREQYF
TGTGCCAGCAGTGTTAGTCGCGAGCAGTACTTC
>-|13|TRBJ2-7|TRBV10-3|-
CAISERGSHEQYF
TGTGCCATCAGTGAAAGGGGATCCCACGAGCAGTACTTC
>TRBD2|15|TRBJ2-5|TRBV5-4|-
CASSLPGLAIETQYF
TGTGCCAGCAGCTTGCCGGGACTAGCGATTGAGACCCAGTACTTC
>-|16|TRBJ2-3|TRBV19|few
CASTIAGGRHTDTQYF
TGTGCCAGTACTATCGCAGGGGGGAGGCACACAGATACGCAGTATTTT
>-|15|TRBJ1-5|TRBV28|-
CASSLADMFRQPQHF
TGTGCCAGCAGTTTGGCCGACATGTTCCGTCAGCCCCAGCATTTT
>-|14|TRBJ2-7|TRBV11-2|-
CASSLARAAYEQYF
TGTGCCAGCAGCTTAGCCAGGGCTGCCTACGAGCAGTACTTC
>-|14|TRBJ2-5|TRBV6-5|-
CASSSPRVGETQYF
TGTGCCAGCAGTTCCCCGAGGGTGGGAGAGACCCAGTACTTC
>-|12|TRBJ1-1|TRBV6-5|few
CASSDSVRGVFF
TGTGCCAGCAGTGATTCTGTCCGTGGAGTTTTCTTT
>TRBD1|16|TRBJ2-7|TRBV9|-
CASSPTGTGGIYEQYF
TGTGCCAGCAGCCCCACCGGGACAGGGGGCATCTACGAGCAGTACTTC
>-|12|TRBJ2-1|TRBV7-2|-
CASSPRGDEQFF
TGTGCCAGCAGCCCTCGCGGGGATGAGCAGTTCTTC
>-|15|TRBJ2-3|TRBV30|-
CAFRGAGLSTDTQYF
TGTGCCTTCAGGGGAGCGGGGCTTAGCACAGATACGCAGTATTTT
>TRBD1|15|TRBJ2-7|TRBV4-1|-
CASSRVGQGLYEQYF
TGCGCCAGCAGCCGGGTGGGACAGGGCCTCTACGAGCAGTACTTC
>TRBD2|16|TRBJ2-1|TRBV7-8|-
CASTPNSGSPYNEQFF
TGTGCCAGCACCCCAAACAGCGGGAGTCCCTACAATGAGCAGTTCTTC
>TRBD1|14|TRBJ1-5|TRBV19|-
CASRGQGGNQPQHF
TGTGCCAGTAGGGGACAGGGGGGAAATCAGCCCCAGCATTTT
>TRBD1|16|TRBJ2-7|TRBV28|-
CASSFPRQGTAYEQYF
TGTGCCAGCAGTTTTCCCAGACAGGGGACGGCCTACGAGCAGTACTTC
>TRBD1|16|TRBJ2-1|TRBV18|once
CASSPVAGTGDNEQFF
TGTGCCAGCTCACCAGTGGCAGGGACAGGGGACAATGAGCAGTTCTTC
>TRBD1|13|TRBJ1-6|TRBV6-1|few
CASSHRQGSPLHF
TGTGCCAGCAGCCATCGACAGGGTTCACCCCTCCACTTT
>-|14|TRBJ1-1|TRBV18|-
CASSATGMNTEAFF
TGTGCCAGCTCGGCCACAGGGATGAACACTGAAGCTTTCTTT
>TRBD2|20|TRBJ2-4|TRBV4-1|-
CASSQVTSGGATLAKNIQYF
TGCGCCAGCAGCCAAGTAACGAGCGGGGGGGCCACTCTGGCCAAAAACATTCAGTACTTC
>-|14|TRBJ1-4|TRBV5-3|-
CARSPGLTNEKLFF
TGTGCCAGAAGTCCAGGGTTAACTAATGAAAAACTGTTTTTT
>-|13|TRBJ1-2|TRBV5-4|-
CASSLTQNYGYTF
TGTGCCAGCAGCTTGACCCAGAACTATGGCTACACCTTC
>TRBD1|11|TRBJ1-4|TRBV2|few
CASSARQGLFF
TGTGCCAGCAGTGCACGACAGGGATTGTTTTTT